The rows below give T cell receptor beta chains drawn from one sample of a study of blood T cell repertoires in COVID-19. Libraries were prepared by immunoSEQ multiplex PCR; TCRdb keeps only in-frame clonotypes and omits some of them. The table lists 200,000 to 250,000 clones, approximately 80% of them singletons. Sequencing input: peripheral blood. The receptors originated from a woman between 45 and 60 years old with acute or convalescent COVID-19. Both conserved end residues are part of each CDR3. D genes are given only for firm matches. Expanded clones are given a class, and other clones once, few, many or no size at all.

TGCGCCAGCAGCCCGGGGTCGGGAGCCGGGGCCAACGTCCTGACTTTC CASSPGSGAGANVLTF TRBJ2-6 TRBV5-1 - -
TGTGCCAGCAGCGGTGGACAGGGGGCTTTTTATGGCTACACCTTC CASSGGQGAFYGYTF TRBJ1-2 TRBV5-4 TRBD1 once
TGCGCCAGCAGCTTGGACAGGAGGGACCAGCCCCAGCATTTT CASSLDRRDQPQHF TRBJ1-5 TRBV5-1 - -
TGTGCCAGCCAAAGGTTGGGCGACTATGGCTACACCTTC CASQRLGDYGYTF TRBJ1-2 TRBV6-5 - -
TGTGCCAGCAGTTTAAGGGAGGGTGGCTACACCTTC CASSLREGGYTF TRBJ1-2 TRBV12-3/TRBV12-4 - many
TGTGCCACCGCACCTGGACTATCGGGCTATGGCTACACCTTC CATAPGLSGYGYTF TRBJ1-2 TRBV6-1 - -
TGTGCCAGCAGCTGGGACAGGGACTCCTACGAGCAGTACTTC CASSWDRDSYEQYF TRBJ2-7 TRBV2 TRBD1 -
TGCGCCAGCAGGGGGGCGAGCTATCCTGGGGATAACGAGCAGTACTTC CASRGASYPGDNEQYF TRBJ2-7 TRBV5-1 - -
TGTGCCACAGGTTCCCCGGGACAGGGTTTCAATCAGCCCCAGCATTTT CATGSPGQGFNQPQHF TRBJ1-5 TRBV10-3 TRBD1 few
TGTGCCATCAGTGAACGGGACGGTCCTTCCGGGGGGCTGTTTTTT CAISERDGPSGGLFF TRBJ1-4 TRBV10-3 - -
TGTGCCAGCTCCCCAGGGAGGGCAGAGACCCAGTACTTC CASSPGRAETQYF TRBJ2-5 TRBV18 TRBD2 -
TGTGCCAGCCTAAGGACTAGTGGCGAGACCCAGTACTTC CASLRTSGETQYF TRBJ2-5 TRBV18 TRBD2 once
TGTGCCAGTAGTGACCCGGGACAGAGAACCGGGGAGCTGTTTTTT CASSDPGQRTGELFF TRBJ2-2 TRBV19 TRBD1 -
TGTGCCAGCAGTGCAGGGGGCGTGACCTATGGCTACACCTTC CASSAGGVTYGYTF TRBJ1-2 TRBV28 TRBD1 -
TGTGCCAGTAGTCCTGACAGGGGCTATGGCTACACCTTC CASSPDRGYGYTF TRBJ1-2 TRBV19 TRBD1 -
TGTGCCAGCACCCCCGGAAGGGGCAAAAGGCCTGGAAACACCATATATTTT CASTPGRGKRPGNTIYF TRBJ1-3 TRBV11-2 - -
TGTGCCAGTAATATCGGTGCGAGCAATCAGCCCCAGCATTTT CASNIGASNQPQHF TRBJ1-5 TRBV19 - -
TGTGCCAGCAGTTTAACGCAGGGGGGCGGTCAGCCCCAGCATTTT CASSLTQGGGQPQHF TRBJ1-5 TRBV28 TRBD1 many
TGTGCCACCAGTGATTATTGGGGACAGGGGGAGCTGTTTTTT CATSDYWGQGELFF TRBJ2-2 TRBV24-1 TRBD1 -
TGCAGCGTTTCACTAGCGGGGGGGGACCTCACCGGGGAGCTGTTTTTT CSVSLAGGDLTGELFF TRBJ2-2 TRBV29-1 TRBD2 -
TGTGCCAGCAGTTACGGAGGGCAGAGCACAGATACGCAGTATTTT CASSYGGQSTDTQYF TRBJ2-3 TRBV6-6 - -
TGTGCCAGCAGCCTCGAGGGAGGGGGTTTCACAGATACGCAGTATTTT CASSLEGGGFTDTQYF TRBJ2-3 TRBV27 - -
TGTGCCAGCAGCTCGCCGACAGGGGGGAGAACTAATGAAAAACTGTTTTTT CASSSPTGGRTNEKLFF TRBJ1-4 TRBV5-6 TRBD1 -
TGTGCCAGCAGTGCGCGAGAATTCCAAGAGACCCAGTACTTC CASSAREFQETQYF TRBJ2-5 TRBV28 - -
TGTGCCAGCAGTCCAACGGACAGGCCCATAAGTGGCTACACCTTC CASSPTDRPISGYTF TRBJ1-2 TRBV11-1 TRBD1 once
TGTGCCAGCAGGCCGGGGAGCTCCTACGAGCAGTACTTC CASRPGSSYEQYF TRBJ2-7 TRBV12-3/TRBV12-4 - -
TGTGCCAGCAGCAGCAGGGACAGCCATCAGCCCCAGCATTTT CASSSRDSHQPQHF TRBJ1-5 TRBV7-2 TRBD1 -
TGTGCCAGCAGCCCGGGACACCGCGGGGGGACAGATACGCAGTATTTT CASSPGHRGGTDTQYF TRBJ2-3 TRBV5-5 TRBD2 -
TGTGCCAGCAGCCCCCCGGTAGCGAACACTGAAGCTTTCTTT CASSPPVANTEAFF TRBJ1-1 TRBV7-9 - few
TGTGCCAGCAGCTTACTTGGGGGGAGGGGTCAAGAGACCCAGTACTTC CASSLLGGRGQETQYF TRBJ2-5 TRBV7-2 TRBD2 -
TGTGCCAGCAGTCTAGACAGGGGGCGCCAGTACTTC CASSLDRGRQYF TRBJ2-7 TRBV28 TRBD1 -
TGTGCCAGCGGGAACCGGGACAGGGGGCTTTATACAGATACGCAGTATTTT CASGNRDRGLYTDTQYF TRBJ2-3 TRBV28 TRBD1 -
TGTGCCAGCAGCTGGGGACAGGGCGTCGCCACCGGGGAGCTGTTTTTT CASSWGQGVATGELFF TRBJ2-2 TRBV11-2 TRBD1 once
TGTGCCAGCAGCCCCGGGACTAGCGGGCCAGAAAGGGTAGACTACGAGCAGTACTTC CASSPGTSGPERVDYEQYF TRBJ2-7 TRBV3-1/TRBV3-2 TRBD2 -
TGTGCCAGCAGTTTAAAAGGGAGGACTGAAGCTTTCTTT CASSLKGRTEAFF TRBJ1-1 TRBV12-3/TRBV12-4 - few
TGTGCCAGCAGTCCCAGGGATTCCAAAAACATTCAGTACTTC CASSPRDSKNIQYF TRBJ2-4 TRBV6-2/TRBV6-3 - -
TGTGCCAGCAGTGTTGGGACGGGAGAATACTTC CASSVGTGEYF TRBJ2-7 TRBV28 - -
TGCAGCGTGAATTTAAGAGGTAACACTGAAGCTTTCTTT CSVNLRGNTEAFF TRBJ1-1 TRBV29-1 - -
TGTGCCAGTAGTATGATCAGGGAGAACACTGAAGCTTTCTTT CASSMIRENTEAFF TRBJ1-1 TRBV19 - once
TGTGCCTGGAGTGGGGAGCGGGGGGGCGTTGAGCAGTACTTC CAWSGERGGVEQYF TRBJ2-7 TRBV30 TRBD2 -
TGTGCCAGCAGTGAGGGGACAGGGCGTTTTGGGGAGCAGTACTTC CASSEGTGRFGEQYF TRBJ2-7 TRBV6-1 TRBD1 -
TGTGCCAGCAGCCCCAACAGGGGGGGCCAAGAGACCCAGTACTTC CASSPNRGGQETQYF TRBJ2-5 TRBV6-5 - -
TGTGCCAGCAGTTTGGGTAGCGGGAGCCCAGATACGCAGTATTTT CASSLGSGSPDTQYF TRBJ2-3 TRBV28 TRBD2 -
TGTGCCAGCAGCCAGGGGGGTCTAGCGGGAGTTGTCGAGCAGTACTTC CASSQGGLAGVVEQYF TRBJ2-7 TRBV9 TRBD2 -
TGTGCCAGCAGCCAAGTGGGGGCCACTGAAGCTTTCTTT CASSQVGATEAFF TRBJ1-1 TRBV3-1/TRBV3-2 - -
TGTGCCAGTAGCCCCCGCGGGAGTTCTTTGGAGCAGTTCTTC CASSPRGSSLEQFF TRBJ2-1 TRBV19 TRBD2 -
TGTGCCAGCAGCTTAGAAACTAGCTCCACCGGGGAGCTGTTTTTT CASSLETSSTGELFF TRBJ2-2 TRBV7-2 - -
TGTGCCAGCAGCTCCGAACAGAAAGCTTTCTTT CASSSEQKAFF TRBJ1-1 TRBV11-2 - -
TGCGCCAGCAGCTTGGGTCAGGGCTTGGAGACCCAGTACTTC CASSLGQGLETQYF TRBJ2-5 TRBV5-1 - -
TGTGCCACCAGTGATAGCGACGGCCGGAGCTCCTACAATGAGCAGTTCTTC CATSDSDGRSSYNEQFF TRBJ2-1 TRBV24-1 - -
TGTGCCATCAGTGAGACTCACGGTCAGGGTGGCTACACCTTC CAISETHGQGGYTF TRBJ1-2 TRBV10-3 - -
TGTGCCAGTAAGGTTAGCGGAGCCCTTTACAATGAGCAGTTCTTC CASKVSGALYNEQFF TRBJ2-1 TRBV19 - -
TGTGCCAGCAGTTGGGGAGATCAGCCCCAGCATTTT CASSWGDQPQHF TRBJ1-5 TRBV28 - few
TGTGCCAGCAGCCAGTTGACACCGCAAGAGACCCAGTACTTC CASSQLTPQETQYF TRBJ2-5 TRBV7-6 - -
TGTGCCAGCTCACCAGGGGAAGGGAGAGCTTTCTTT CASSPGEGRAFF TRBJ1-1 TRBV18 - -
TGTGCCAGCAGTTGGGACAGGGTCCGAGGCGGCTACACCTTC CASSWDRVRGGYTF TRBJ1-2 TRBV28 TRBD1 -
TGTGCCAGCAGCCCATGGACAGGGGGGGCATCTTTCCACTTT CASSPWTGGASFHF TRBJ1-6 TRBV7-8 TRBD1 -
TGTGCCAGCAGCTTAGGCCGGGACAGCGAAGCTTTCTTT CASSLGRDSEAFF TRBJ1-1 TRBV13 TRBD1 once
TGTGCCAGCAGCTTAGAGTCGGACTGGGGTCATAATGAGCAGTTCTTC CASSLESDWGHNEQFF TRBJ2-1 TRBV7-2 - -